This TCR beta chain came from a study of blood T cell repertoires in COVID-19. This CDR3 is 15 amino acids long. CDR1 and CDR2 from the germline V gene are MGHRA and YSYEKL. The ends were cut back, 0 bases at V and 2 bases at J, with 10 bases in the middle. TCRdb's table, derived via immunoSEQ multiplex PCR, lists solely in-frame clones and lacks some. The sample includes tens of thousands of clones, roughly 78% seen only once; the top ten take 1.2%. V gene TRBV4-1 combines with J gene TRBJ1-2; D remains ambiguous. Sequences were obtained from peripheral blood. The origin of this receptor is a woman of 80 years or more with acute or convalescent COVID-19. The DNA for the CDR3 is TGCGCCAGCAGCCAAGATAGTTCTCTGAACTATGGCTACACCTTC. Translating gives CASSQDSSLNYGYTF.